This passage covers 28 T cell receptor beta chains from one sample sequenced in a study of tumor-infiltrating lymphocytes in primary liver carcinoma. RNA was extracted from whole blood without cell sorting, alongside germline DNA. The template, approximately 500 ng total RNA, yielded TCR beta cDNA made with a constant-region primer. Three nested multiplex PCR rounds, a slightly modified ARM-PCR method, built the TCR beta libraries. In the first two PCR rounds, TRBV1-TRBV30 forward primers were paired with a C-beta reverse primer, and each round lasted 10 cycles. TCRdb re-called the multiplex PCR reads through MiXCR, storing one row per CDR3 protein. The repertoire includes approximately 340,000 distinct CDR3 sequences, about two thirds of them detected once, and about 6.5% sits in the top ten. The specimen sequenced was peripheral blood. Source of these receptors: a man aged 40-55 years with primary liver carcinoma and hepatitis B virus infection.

This CDR3 is CASSLSSGRVRETQYF. The DNA of the CDR3 is TGTGCCAGCAGCTTATCTAGCGGGAGGGTCAGAGAGACCCAGTACTTC. This chain joins TRBV7-9 and TRBJ2-5; the match to TRBD2 covers 12 bases. The CDR3 consists of 16 residues. CDR1 SEHNR and CDR2 FQNEAQ come from the germline V gene (reference sequence). Trimming at V came to 2 bases and at J to 4 bases, leaving 5 bases not matched to a gene.

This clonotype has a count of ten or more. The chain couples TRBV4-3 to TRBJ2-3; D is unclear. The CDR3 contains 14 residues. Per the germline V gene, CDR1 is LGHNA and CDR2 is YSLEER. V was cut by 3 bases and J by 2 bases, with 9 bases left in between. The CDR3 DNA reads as TGCGCCAGCAGCCATATCAGAGCCACAGATACGCAGTATTTT. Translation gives CASSHIRATDTQYF.

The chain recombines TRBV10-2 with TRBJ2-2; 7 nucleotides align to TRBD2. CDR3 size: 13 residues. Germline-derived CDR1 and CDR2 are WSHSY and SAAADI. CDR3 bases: TGCAGCAGGAGTGTTGCGGGAGTCGGGGAGCTGTTTTTT. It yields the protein CSRSVAGVGELFF.

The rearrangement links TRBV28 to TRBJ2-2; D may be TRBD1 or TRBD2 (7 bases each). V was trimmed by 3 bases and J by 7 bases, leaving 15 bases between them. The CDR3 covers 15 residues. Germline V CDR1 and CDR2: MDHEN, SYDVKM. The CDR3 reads CASSFREGAGGELFF. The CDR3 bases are TGTGCCAGCAGTTTCAGGGAGGGGGCAGGCGGGGAGCTGTTTTTT.

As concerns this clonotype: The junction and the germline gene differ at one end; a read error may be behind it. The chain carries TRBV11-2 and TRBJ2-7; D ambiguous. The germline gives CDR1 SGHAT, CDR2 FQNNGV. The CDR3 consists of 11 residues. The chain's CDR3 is CASSGSYEEYF. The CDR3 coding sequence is TGTGCCAGCAGTGGCTCCTACGAGGAGTACTTC.

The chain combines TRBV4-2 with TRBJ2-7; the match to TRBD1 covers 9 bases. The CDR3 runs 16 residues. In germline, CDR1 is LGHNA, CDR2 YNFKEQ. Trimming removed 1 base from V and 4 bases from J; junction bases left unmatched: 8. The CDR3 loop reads CASSQGPPGTGYEQYF. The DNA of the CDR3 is TGTGCCAGCAGCCAAGGGCCCCCCGGGACAGGGTACGAGCAGTACTTC.

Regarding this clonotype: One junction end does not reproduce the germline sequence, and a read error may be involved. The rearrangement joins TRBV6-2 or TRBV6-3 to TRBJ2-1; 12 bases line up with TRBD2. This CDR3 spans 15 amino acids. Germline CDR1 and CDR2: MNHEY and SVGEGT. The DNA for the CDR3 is TGTGCCAGCAGTTACGGTACTAGCGGGAGGAATGAGCAGTCCTTC. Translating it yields CASSYGTSGRNEQSF.

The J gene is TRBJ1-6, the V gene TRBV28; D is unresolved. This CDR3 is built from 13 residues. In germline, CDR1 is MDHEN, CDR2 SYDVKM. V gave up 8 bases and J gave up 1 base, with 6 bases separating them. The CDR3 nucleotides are TGTGCCAGCGACTGGTCCTATAATTCACCCCTCCACTTT. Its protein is CASDWSYNSPLHF.

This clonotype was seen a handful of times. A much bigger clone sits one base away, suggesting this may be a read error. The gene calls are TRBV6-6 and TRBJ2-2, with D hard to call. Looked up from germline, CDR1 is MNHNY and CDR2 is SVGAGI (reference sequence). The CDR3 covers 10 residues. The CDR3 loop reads CAGRSGELFF. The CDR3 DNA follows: TGTGCCGGCAGGTCCGGGGAGCTGTTTTTT.

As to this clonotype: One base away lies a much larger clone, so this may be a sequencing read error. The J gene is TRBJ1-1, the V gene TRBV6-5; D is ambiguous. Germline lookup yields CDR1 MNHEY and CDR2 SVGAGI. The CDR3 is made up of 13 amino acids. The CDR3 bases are TGTGCCAGCAGTTATAATGTTGACACTGAAGCTTACTTT. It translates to CASSYNVDTEAYF.

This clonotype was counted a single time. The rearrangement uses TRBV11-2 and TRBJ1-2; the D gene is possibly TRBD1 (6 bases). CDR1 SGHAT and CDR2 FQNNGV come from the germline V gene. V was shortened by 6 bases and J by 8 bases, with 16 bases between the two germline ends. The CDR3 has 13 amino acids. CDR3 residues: CASSFVAGDGYTF. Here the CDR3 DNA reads TGTGCCAGCAGTTTCGTTGCAGGGGACGGCTACACCTTC.

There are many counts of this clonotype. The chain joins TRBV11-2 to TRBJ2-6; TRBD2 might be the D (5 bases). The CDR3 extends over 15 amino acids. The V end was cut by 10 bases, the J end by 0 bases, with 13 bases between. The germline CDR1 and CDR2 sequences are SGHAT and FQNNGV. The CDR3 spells CATQRPRSGANVLTF. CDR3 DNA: TGTGCCACCCAGCGGCCGCGCTCTGGGGCCAACGTCCTGACTTTC.

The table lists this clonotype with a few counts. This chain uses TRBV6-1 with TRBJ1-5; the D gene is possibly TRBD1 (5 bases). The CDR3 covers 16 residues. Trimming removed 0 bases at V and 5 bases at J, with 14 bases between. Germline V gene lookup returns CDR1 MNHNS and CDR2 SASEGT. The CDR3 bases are TGTGCCAGCAGTGAAGCGGGAGGCGGGGCGCATCAGCCCCAGCATTTT. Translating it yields CASSEAGGGAHQPQHF.

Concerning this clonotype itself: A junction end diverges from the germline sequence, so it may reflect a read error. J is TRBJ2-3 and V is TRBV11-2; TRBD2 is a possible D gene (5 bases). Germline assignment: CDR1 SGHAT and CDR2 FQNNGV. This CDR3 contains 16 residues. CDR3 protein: CASSVGPEEGTDTQYF. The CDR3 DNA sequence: TGTGCCAGCAGCGTAGGTCCCGAAGAGGGCACAGATACACAGTATTTT.

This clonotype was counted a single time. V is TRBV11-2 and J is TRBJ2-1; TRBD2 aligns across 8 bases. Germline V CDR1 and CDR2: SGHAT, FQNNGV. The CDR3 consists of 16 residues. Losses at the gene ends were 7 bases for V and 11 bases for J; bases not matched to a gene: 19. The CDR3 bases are TGTGCCAGCAACATTCAAACCCTAGCGGGTAAAGATAAGCAGTTCTTC. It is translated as CASNIQTLAGKDKQFF.

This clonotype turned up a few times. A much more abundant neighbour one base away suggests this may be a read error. CDR3 in DNA: TGCAGCGTGGACGGGACAGGACCAAATCCTTTACGCACTGAAGCTCTCTTT. This codes for CSVDGTGPNPLRTEALF. The chain joins TRBV29-1 to TRBJ1-1; 8 bases agree with TRBD1. The CDR3 covers 17 residues. From germline, CDR1 is SQVTM and CDR2 ANQGSEA.

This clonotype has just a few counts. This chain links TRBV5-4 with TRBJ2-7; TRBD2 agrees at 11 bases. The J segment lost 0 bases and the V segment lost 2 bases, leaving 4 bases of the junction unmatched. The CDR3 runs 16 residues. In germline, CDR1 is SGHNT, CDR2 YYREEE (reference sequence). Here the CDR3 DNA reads TGTGCCAGCAGCTTTAGCGGGAGGGCTAGCTCCTACGAGCAGTACTTC. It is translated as CASSFSGRASSYEQYF.

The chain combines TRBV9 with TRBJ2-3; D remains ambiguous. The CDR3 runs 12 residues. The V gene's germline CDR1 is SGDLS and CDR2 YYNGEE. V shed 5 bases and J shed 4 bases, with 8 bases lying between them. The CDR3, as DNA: TGTGCCAGCAGAGGGTTGGCAGATACGCAGTATTTT. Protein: CASRGLADTQYF.

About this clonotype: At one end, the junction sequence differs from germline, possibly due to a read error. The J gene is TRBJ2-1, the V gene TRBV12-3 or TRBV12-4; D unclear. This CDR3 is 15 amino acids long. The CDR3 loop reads CASRTGPIYYNEKFF. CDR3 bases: TGTGCCAGCAGAACCGGACCAATCTACTACAATGAGAAGTTCTTC.

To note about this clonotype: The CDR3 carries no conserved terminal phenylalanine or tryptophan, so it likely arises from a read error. The CDR3 nucleotides read TGTGCCAGCAACTTGAATTCGGGTGAGCAGTTCTCC. Translating gives CASNLNSGEQFS. The rearrangement joins TRBV11-3 to TRBJ2-1; D ambiguous. V lost 7 bases to trimming and J lost 9 bases, with 13 bases between them. CDR1 SGHNT and CDR2 YENEEA come from the germline V gene. This CDR3 comprises 12 residues.

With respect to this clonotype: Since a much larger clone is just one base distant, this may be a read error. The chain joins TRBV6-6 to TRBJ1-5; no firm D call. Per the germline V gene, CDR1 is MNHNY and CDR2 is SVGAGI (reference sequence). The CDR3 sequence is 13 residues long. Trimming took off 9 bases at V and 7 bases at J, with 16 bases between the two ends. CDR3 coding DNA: TGTGCCAGGGCCGGCATAGCAAGCCAGCCCCAGCATTTT. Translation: CARAGIASQPQHF.

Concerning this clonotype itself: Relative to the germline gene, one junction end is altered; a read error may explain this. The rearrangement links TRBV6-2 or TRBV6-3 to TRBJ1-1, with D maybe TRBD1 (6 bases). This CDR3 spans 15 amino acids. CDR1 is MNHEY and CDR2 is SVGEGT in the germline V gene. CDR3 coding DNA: TGTGCCAGCAGATCGGGGGGGGGCACAGGCACTGAAGCTTCCTTT. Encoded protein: CASRSGGGTGTEASF.

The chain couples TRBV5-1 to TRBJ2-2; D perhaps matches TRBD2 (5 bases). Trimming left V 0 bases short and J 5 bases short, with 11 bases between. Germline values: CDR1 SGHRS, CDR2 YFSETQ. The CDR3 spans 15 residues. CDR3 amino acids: CASSLGGRRTGELFF. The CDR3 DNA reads TGCGCCAGCAGCTTGGGGGGTCGGAGGACCGGGGAGCTGTTTTTT.

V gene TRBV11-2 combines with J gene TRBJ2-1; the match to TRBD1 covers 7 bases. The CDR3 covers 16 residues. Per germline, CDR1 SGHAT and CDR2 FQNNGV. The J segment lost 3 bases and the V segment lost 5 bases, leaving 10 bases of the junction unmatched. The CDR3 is CASSATGTVNYNEQFF. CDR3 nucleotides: TGTGCCAGCAGCGCAACGGGGACAGTTAACTACAATGAGCAGTTCTTC.

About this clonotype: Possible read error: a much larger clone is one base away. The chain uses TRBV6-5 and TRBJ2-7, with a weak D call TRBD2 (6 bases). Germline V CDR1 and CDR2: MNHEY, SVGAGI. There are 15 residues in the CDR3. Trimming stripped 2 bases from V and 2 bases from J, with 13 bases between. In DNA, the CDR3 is TGTGCCAGCAGTTACAGTAATGCGGGAACCTACGAGCAGTACTTC. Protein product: CASSYSNAGTYEQYF.

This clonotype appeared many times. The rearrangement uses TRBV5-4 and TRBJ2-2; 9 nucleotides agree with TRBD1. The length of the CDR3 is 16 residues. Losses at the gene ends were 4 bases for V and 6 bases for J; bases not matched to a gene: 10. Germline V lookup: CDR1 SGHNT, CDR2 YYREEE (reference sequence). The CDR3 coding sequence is TGTGCCAGCAGCCCCCGGACAGGGGCTTTAGCCGGGGAGCTGTTTTTT. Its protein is CASSPRTGALAGELFF.

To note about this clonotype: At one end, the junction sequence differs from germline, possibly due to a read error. CDR3 in DNA: TGTGCCAGTAGCTTCGGGACAGGGAGGCCTGGCTACACCTTC. It yields the protein CASSFGTGRPGYTF. This sequence joins TRBV7-2 and TRBJ1-2; 9 bases map to TRBD1. From germline, CDR1 is SGHTA and CDR2 FQGNSA. The CDR3 spans 14 residues.

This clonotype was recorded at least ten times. CDR3 loop: CASSQDPLRGAFF. The CDR3 nucleotides are TGCGCCAGCAGCCAAGATCCGCTTCGGGGGGCTTTCTTT. The genes are TRBV4-1 and TRBJ1-1; weak D call: TRBD1 (5 bases). V was pared by 0 bases and J by 11 bases, with 13 bases between. Per germline, CDR1 MGHRA and CDR2 YSYEKL. The CDR3 has 13 amino acids.